This TCR beta chain was recovered during a study of T cells in women clearing cervical HPV infection. Study at large: Controls were women whose single incident HPV16 infection cleared within 12 months without precancer or cancer.

Method: immunoSEQ multiplex PCR; TCRdb's copy keeps in-frame clones and lacks some. This repertoire includes 11,000 to 15,000 clones. This CDR3 is built from 12 residues. Trimming removed 10 bases at V and 8 bases at J, with 15 bases between. For this clone: The CDR3 is cut off 3 residues early in the read; its end comes from the germline J gene.

This clonotype was obtained from a woman aged 18 to 69 with a cervical HPV16 infection that either progressed to CIN3+ or cleared (not recorded which). The chain links TRBV12-3 or TRBV12-4 to TRBJ2-1, with D perhaps matching TRBD2 (6 bases). The sequenced sample consisted of blood buffy coat. The DNA read from the CDR3 is TGTGCCACCTCGACTAGGTTCGATGAG. This codes for CATSTRFDE. The whole CDR3 sequence is CATSTRFDEQFF.